The 9 T cell receptor beta chains reported below all come from one sample, sequenced in a study of post-analysis software for immune sequencing data. The study's findings and limits: In patients, TRBV5-6, TRBV5-1 and TRBV20-1 belonged to roughly 5 TRBV segments found more frequently than in controls.

cDNA libraries for TCR beta contained unique molecular identifiers. TCRdb itself ran the PCR reads through MiXCR, one entry per CDR3 protein. Among 400,000 to 500,000 distinct CDR3 sequences listed, 30% to 40% were seen once. The antigens of these receptors remain unknown. The source material was blood. These receptors all stem from a girl aged 2-9 years with multiple sclerosis.

The V call is TRBV29-1, the J call TRBJ1-6; TRBD1 aligns across 7 bases. Germline CDR1 is SQVTM and CDR2 is ANQGSEA. The V gene end was trimmed by 7 bases and the J gene end by 5 bases; junction bases not matched to a gene: 8. This CDR3 contains 14 residues. CDR3 DNA: TGCAGCGCTAAGACAGGGTGGGATAATTCACCCCTCCACTTT. It is translated as CSAKTGWDNSPLHF.

There are a few counts of this clonotype. V usage is TRBV7-2 and J usage is TRBJ2-7; D gene uncertain. The CDR3 covers 15 residues. The V and J ends lost 3 bases and 2 bases respectively, with 14 bases between them. The germline V gene encodes CDR1 SGHTA and CDR2 FQGNSA. The CDR3 DNA follows: TGTGCCAGCAGCTTCTTCCTCAACAACGCCTACGAGCAGTACTTC. Its protein is CASSFFLNNAYEQYF. Using reference TRBV7-2 and TRBJ2-7 for the parts outside the CDR3, the full variable domain is GAGVSQSPSNKVTEKGKDVELRCDPISGHTALYWYRQSLGQGLEFLIYFQGNSAPDKSGLPSDRFSAERTGGSVSTLTIQRTQQEDSAVYLCASSFFLNNAYEQYFGPGTRLTVT.

This chain joins TRBV2 and TRBJ2-7; D perhaps matches TRBD2 (6 bases). The germline V gene has CDR1 SNHLY and CDR2 FYNNEI. V gave up 10 bases and J gave up 2 bases, with 21 bases separating them. The CDR3 consists of 15 residues. The DNA of the CDR3 is TGTGCCAACCGCTTCGGAGGGTCGGACCCCTACGAGCAGTACTTC. Its protein product is CANRFGGSDPYEQYF. Variable domain in full (rest from reference TRBV2 and TRBJ2-7): EPEVTQTPSHQVTQMGQEVILRCVPISNHLYFYWYRQILGQKVEFLVSFYNNEISEKSEIFDDQFSVERPDGSNFTLKIRSTKLEDSAMYFCANRFGGSDPYEQYFGPGTRLTVT.

This chain links TRBV20-1 with TRBJ2-1; tentatively, D is TRBD2 (6 bases). CDR3 size: 14 residues. Trimming shortened V by 6 bases and J by 1 base, and 13 bases separated the two germline ends. CDR1 is DFQATT, CDR2 SNEGSKA, per germline (reference sequence). The CDR3 loop reads CSALRGVSYNEQFF. CDR3 bases: TGCAGTGCCCTTCGCGGGGTGTCCTACAATGAGCAGTTCTTC.

The rearrangement joins TRBV20-1 to TRBJ1-2; maybe TRBD1 (6 bases). The germline V gene encodes CDR1 DFQATT and CDR2 SNEGSKA (reference sequence). Deletions cut 6 bases from V and 6 bases from J, with 14 bases between. CDR3 length: 12 amino acids. CDR3 DNA: TGCAGTGCCATAGGACAGTTCCATGGCTACACCTTC. Translation gives CSAIGQFHGYTF.

This clonotype was counted a few times. The genes are TRBV10-3 and TRBJ2-7; no clear D gene. Germline V lookup: CDR1 ENHRY, CDR2 SYGVKD. The CDR3 runs to 13 residues. The V and J ends lost 2 bases and 2 bases respectively, with 7 bases between them. This chain's CDR3 is CAISEGPTYEQYF. The CDR3 DNA is TGTGCCATCAGTGAGGGACCGACCTACGAGCAGTACTTC.

This sequence joins TRBV5-1 and TRBJ2-1; D is ambiguous. CDR3 length: 18 amino acids. V was trimmed by 2 bases and J by 3 bases, leaving 21 bases between them. In germline, CDR1 is SGHRS, CDR2 YFSETQ. The DNA of the CDR3 is TGCGCCAGCAGCTTCCTCCTTGAATCTCTGGTAGGCTACAATGAGCAGTTCTTC. As protein: CASSFLLESLVGYNEQFF.

This clonotype was detected a few times. This chain connects TRBV29-1 to TRBJ2-3; D not resolved. The length of the CDR3 is 11 residues. V gave up 2 bases and J gave up 6 bases, with 6 bases separating them. In germline, CDR1 is SQVTM, CDR2 ANQGSEA. In DNA, the CDR3 is TGCAGCGTTGAAAAAGGGGATACGCAGTATTTT. This codes for CSVEKGDTQYF.

In its sample, this clonotype was seen once. This chain joins TRBV6-6 and TRBJ1-5; no definite D call. CDR1 is MNHNY and CDR2 is SVGAGI in the germline V gene (reference sequence). CDR3 length: 14 amino acids. V was cut by 8 bases and J by 1 base, with 12 bases left in between. CDR3 sequence (DNA): TGTGCCAGCGCCGAAGGGCACAGCAATCAGCCCCAGCATTTT. It yields the protein CASAEGHSNQPQHF.